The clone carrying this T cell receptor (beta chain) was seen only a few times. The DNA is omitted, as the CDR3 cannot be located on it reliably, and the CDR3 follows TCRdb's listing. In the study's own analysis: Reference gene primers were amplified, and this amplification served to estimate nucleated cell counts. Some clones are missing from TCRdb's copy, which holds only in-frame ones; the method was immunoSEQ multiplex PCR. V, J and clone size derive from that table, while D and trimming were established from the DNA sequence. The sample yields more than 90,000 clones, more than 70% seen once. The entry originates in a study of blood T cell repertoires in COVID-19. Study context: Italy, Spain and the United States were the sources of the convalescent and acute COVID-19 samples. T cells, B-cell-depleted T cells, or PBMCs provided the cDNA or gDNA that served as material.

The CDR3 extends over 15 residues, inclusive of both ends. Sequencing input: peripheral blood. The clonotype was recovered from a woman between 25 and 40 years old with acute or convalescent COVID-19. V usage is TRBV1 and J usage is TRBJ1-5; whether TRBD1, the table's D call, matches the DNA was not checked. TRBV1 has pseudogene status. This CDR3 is CTSNPVAGGNQPQHF.